A selection of T cell receptor beta chains follows, all from one sample in a study of shared clonotypes between healthy human individuals. The assay was immunoSEQ multiplex PCR, and TCRdb's table has in-frame clones only and misses some. Here the sample spans about a million clones, approximately 80% being singletons. The sequencing sample was made of memory CD4+ T cells from PBMCs. The receptor source for this set is a man in his late teens or twenties in good health. Some clones in this sample may be carry-over from other donors' samples. The CDR3 runs from the conserved cysteine through the conserved F or W. Fields, in order: D gene, V gene, J gene, clone size, CDR3 protein, CDR3 DNA. D genes are given only for firm matches. Size tells how often a clone was seen (once, few, many) or the class of an expanded clone, and some rows leave it out.

-	TRBV28	TRBJ2-7	-	CASSVNGSPLREQYF	TGTGCCAGCTCGGTGAACGGGTCCCCCCTGAGGGAGCAGTACTTC
TRBD2	TRBV11-2	TRBJ2-1	-	CASMGLAGSNERFF	TGTGCCAGCATGGGACTAGCGGGAAGCAATGAGCGGTTCTTC
TRBD2	TRBV10-3	TRBJ2-1	-	CAISAGGFGLGAGNEQFF	TGTGCCATCAGTGCGGGGGGATTTGGACTAGGGGCAGGCAATGAGCAGTTCTTC
-	TRBV11-3	TRBJ2-3	-	CASSPRGGTDTQYF	TGTGCCAGCAGCCCGAGGGGAGGTACAGATACGCAGTATTTT
TRBD1	TRBV6-1	TRBJ2-4	few	CASMDRRYKNIQYF	TGTGCCAGCATGGACAGGAGATACAAAAACATTCAGTACTTC
-	TRBV29-1	TRBJ2-2	few	CSAGWVTNTGELFF	TGCAGCGCCGGGTGGGTAACGAACACCGGGGAGCTGTTTTTT
TRBD2	TRBV27	TRBJ2-3	few	CASSLGRTSGRYADTQYF	TGTGCCAGCAGTTTAGGCAGGACTAGCGGGAGATATGCAGATACGCAGTATTTT
-	TRBV5-4	TRBJ2-7	-	CASSLHARKGDRSYEQYF	TGTGCCAGCAGCTTGCACGCAAGAAAAGGGGACCGCTCCTACGAGCAGTACTTC
TRBD2	TRBV6-5	TRBJ2-1	-	CASSRLADPQGQFF	TGTGCCAGCAGTCGACTAGCGGACCCCCAGGGGCAGTTCTTC
-	TRBV27	TRBJ1-5	-	CASSPQGGSQPQHF	TGTGCCAGCTCGCCTCAGGGCGGGAGCCAGCCCCAGCATTTT
-	TRBV15	TRBJ2-2	few	CATSRGTGPSTGELFF	TGTGCCACCAGCAGAGGGACGGGCCCGAGCACCGGGGAGCTGTTTTTT
-	TRBV11-2	TRBJ2-5	-	CASSPSQETQYF	TGTGCCAGCAGCCCGTCCCAAGAGACCCAGTACTTC
TRBD2	TRBV7-2	TRBJ2-5	-	CASSLGGLAGGQETQYF	TGTGCCAGCAGCTTAGGGGGACTAGCGGGAGGCCAAGAGACCCAGTACTTC
-	TRBV7-2	TRBJ1-3	-	CASSLEVSGNTIYF	TGTGCCAGCAGCTTAGAAGTCTCTGGAAACACCATATATTTT
-	TRBV6-1	TRBJ1-2	-	CASSEAGWAAYGYTF	TGTGCCAGCAGTGAAGCAGGTTGGGCGGCCTATGGCTACACCTTC
-	TRBV5-1	TRBJ2-5	-	CASTRGGQETQYF	TGCGCCAGCACCAGAGGGGGCCAAGAGACCCAGTACTTC
-	TRBV5-8	TRBJ1-1	-	CASSLGLHNTEAFF	TGTGCCAGCAGCTTGGGACTCCACAACACTGAAGCTTTCTTT
TRBD1	TRBV2	TRBJ1-5	few	CASSPDRGYSNQPQHF	TGTGCCAGCAGTCCGGACAGGGGTTATAGCAATCAGCCCCAGCATTTT
-	TRBV29-1	TRBJ2-7	-	CSGKIQGYEQYF	TGCAGCGGAAAGATCCAGGGTTACGAGCAGTACTTC
TRBD2	TRBV7-9	TRBJ2-1	-	CASTRTSGRFDEQFF	TGTGCCAGCACCCGGACTAGCGGGAGATTCGATGAGCAGTTCTTC
-	TRBV30	TRBJ1-1	few	CAAGANTEAFF	TGTGCGGCGGGGGCGAACACTGAAGCTTTCTTT
-	TRBV18	TRBJ1-3	-	CASSLTGAGGNTIYF	TGTGCCAGCTCACTAACCGGCGCAGGAGGAAACACCATATATTTT
TRBD2	TRBV7-3	TRBJ2-2	-	CASSLTPSGPNTGELFF	TGTGCCAGCAGCTTAACTCCTAGCGGGCCTAACACCGGGGAGCTGTTTTTT
-	TRBV29-1	TRBJ2-5	few	CSVERQGQTQYF	TGCAGCGTTGAAAGGCAGGGCCAGACCCAGTACTTC
TRBD1	TRBV10-3	TRBJ2-7	-	CAISESRIRDRPKEQYF	TGTGCCATCAGTGAATCCAGGATCCGGGACAGGCCCAAGGAGCAGTACTTC
TRBD1	TRBV7-9	TRBJ1-1	once	CASSLARTGGNTEAFF	TGTGCCAGCAGCTTAGCGAGGACAGGGGGAAACACTGAAGCTTTCTTT
-	TRBV5-1	TRBJ2-5	-	CASSLASGAGGETQYF	TGCGCCAGCAGCTTGGCCTCCGGCGCCGGAGGGGAGACCCAGTACTTC
-	TRBV15	TRBJ1-2	-	CATSRQGQVYGYTF	TGTGCCACCAGCAGACAGGGTCAGGTCTATGGCTACACCTTC
-	TRBV7-2	TRBJ2-6	-	CASSLVGSGANVLTF	TGTGCCAGCAGCTTAGTAGGGTCCGGGGCCAACGTCCTGACTTTC
-	TRBV9	TRBJ1-5	few	CASSVSGDSNQPQHF	TGTGCCAGCAGCGTAAGCGGGGATAGCAATCAGCCCCAGCATTTT